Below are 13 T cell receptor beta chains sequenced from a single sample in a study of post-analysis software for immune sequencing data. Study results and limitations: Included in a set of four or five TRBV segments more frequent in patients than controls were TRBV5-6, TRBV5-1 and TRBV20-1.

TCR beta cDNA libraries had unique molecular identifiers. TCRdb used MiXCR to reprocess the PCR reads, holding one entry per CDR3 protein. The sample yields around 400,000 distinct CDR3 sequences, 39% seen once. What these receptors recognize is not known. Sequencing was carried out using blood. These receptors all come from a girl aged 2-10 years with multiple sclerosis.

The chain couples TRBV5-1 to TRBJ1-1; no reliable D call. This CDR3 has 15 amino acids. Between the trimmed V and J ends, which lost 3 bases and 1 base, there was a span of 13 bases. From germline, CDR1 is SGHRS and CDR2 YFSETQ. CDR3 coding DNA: TGCGCCAGCAGCTCCCTAGGCAGTAGGAACACTGAAGCTTTCTTT. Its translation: CASSSLGSRNTEAFF.

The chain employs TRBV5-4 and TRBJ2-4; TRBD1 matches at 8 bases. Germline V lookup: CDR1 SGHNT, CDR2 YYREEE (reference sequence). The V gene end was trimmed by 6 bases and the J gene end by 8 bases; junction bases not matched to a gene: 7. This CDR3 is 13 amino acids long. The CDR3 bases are TGTGCCAGCAACCTTCAGGGGGCGGACATTCAGTACTTC. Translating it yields CASNLQGADIQYF.

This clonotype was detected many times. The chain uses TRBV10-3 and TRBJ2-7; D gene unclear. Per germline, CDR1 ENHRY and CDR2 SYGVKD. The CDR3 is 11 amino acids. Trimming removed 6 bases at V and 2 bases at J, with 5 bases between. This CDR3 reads CAIRQTYEQYF. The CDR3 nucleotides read TGTGCCATCAGACAGACCTACGAGCAGTACTTC.

The CDR3: CASSSGIRYEQYF. The CDR3 DNA sequence: TGTGCCAGCAGCTCCGGGATACGCTACGAGCAGTACTTC. This chain uses TRBV7-2 with TRBJ2-7; D possibly corresponds to TRBD2 (5 bases). The V and J ends lost 4 bases and 3 bases respectively, with 10 bases between them. Germline V gene data show CDR1 as SGHTA and CDR2 as FQGNSA. CDR3 length: 13 amino acids.

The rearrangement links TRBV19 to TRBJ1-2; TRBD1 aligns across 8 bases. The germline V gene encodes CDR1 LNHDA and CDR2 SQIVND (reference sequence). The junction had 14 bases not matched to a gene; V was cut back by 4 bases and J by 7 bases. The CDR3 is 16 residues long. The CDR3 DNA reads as TGTGCCAGTAGTACCCAGCTCCCGGACAGGGTGCGTGGCTACACCTTC. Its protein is CASSTQLPDRVRGYTF.

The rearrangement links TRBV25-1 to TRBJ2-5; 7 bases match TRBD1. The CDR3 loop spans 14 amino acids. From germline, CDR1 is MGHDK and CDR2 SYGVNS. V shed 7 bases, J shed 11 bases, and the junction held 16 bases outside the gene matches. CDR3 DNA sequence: TGTGCCAGCATTATGATCCGAGGGGGCACGGGGCAGTACTTC. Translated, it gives CASIMIRGGTGQYF.

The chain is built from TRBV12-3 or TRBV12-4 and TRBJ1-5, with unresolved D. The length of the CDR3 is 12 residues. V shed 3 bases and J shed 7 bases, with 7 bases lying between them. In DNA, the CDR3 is TGTGCCAGCAGTTTCGAGCGCCAGCCCCAGCATTTT. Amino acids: CASSFERQPQHF.

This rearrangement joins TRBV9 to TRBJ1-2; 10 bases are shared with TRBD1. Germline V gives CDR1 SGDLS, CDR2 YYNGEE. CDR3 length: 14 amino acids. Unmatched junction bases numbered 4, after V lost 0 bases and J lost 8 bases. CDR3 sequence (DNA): TGTGCCAGCAGCGTAGCTGGGACAGGGGTCGGCTACACCTTC. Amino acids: CASSVAGTGVGYTF.

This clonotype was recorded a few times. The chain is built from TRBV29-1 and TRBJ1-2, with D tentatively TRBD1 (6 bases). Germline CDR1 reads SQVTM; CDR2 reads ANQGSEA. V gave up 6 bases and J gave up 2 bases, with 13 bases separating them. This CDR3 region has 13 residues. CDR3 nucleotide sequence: TGCAGCGTAGATAGGGGACACAACTATGGCTACACCTTC. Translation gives CSVDRGHNYGYTF.

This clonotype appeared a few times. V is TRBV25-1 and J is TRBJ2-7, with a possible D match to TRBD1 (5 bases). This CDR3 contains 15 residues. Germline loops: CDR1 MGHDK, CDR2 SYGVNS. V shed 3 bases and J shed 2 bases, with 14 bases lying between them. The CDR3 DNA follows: TGTGCCAGCAGTGACTCCCGACAGATTGCCTACGAGCAGTACTTC. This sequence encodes CASSDSRQIAYEQYF.

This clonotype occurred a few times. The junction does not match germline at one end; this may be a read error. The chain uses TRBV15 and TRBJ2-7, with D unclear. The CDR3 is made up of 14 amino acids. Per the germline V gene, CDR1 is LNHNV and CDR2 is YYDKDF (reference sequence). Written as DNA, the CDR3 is TGTGCCACCACCAGAGACTCCACCCCCTACGAGCAGTACTTC. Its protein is CATTRDSTPYEQYF.

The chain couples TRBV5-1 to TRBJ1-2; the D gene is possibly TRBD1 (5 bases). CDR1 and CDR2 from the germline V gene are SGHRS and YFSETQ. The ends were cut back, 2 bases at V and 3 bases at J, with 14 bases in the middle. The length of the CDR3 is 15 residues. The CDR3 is CASSFGARSDYGYTF. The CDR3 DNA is TGCGCCAGCAGCTTTGGGGCCCGCAGCGACTATGGCTACACCTTC.

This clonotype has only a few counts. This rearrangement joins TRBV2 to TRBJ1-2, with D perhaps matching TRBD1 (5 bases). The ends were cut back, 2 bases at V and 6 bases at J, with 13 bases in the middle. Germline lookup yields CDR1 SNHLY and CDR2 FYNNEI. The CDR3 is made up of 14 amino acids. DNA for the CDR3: TGTGCCAGCAGTGAATTCAGGACAACGGATGGCTACACCTTC. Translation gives CASSEFRTTDGYTF.